This T cell receptor (beta chain) was found in a study of shared clonotypes between healthy human individuals. Study details: Three plates each covered CD4 naive and memory; CD8 naive two, CD8 memory one.

The V end lost 0 bases, the J end lost 3 bases, and 9 bases lay between the germline ends. CDR1 and CDR2 from the germline V gene are LNHNV and YYDKDF (reference sequence). This CDR3 is 14 amino acids long. Note on this clone: Its antigen is not identified. Other DNA sequences from this sample encode an identical CDR3 as well.

Positively selected for CCR7, the CD45RO-negative cells used as naive CD8 cells excluded terminally differentiated effector memory CD45RA+ cells. Study results and limitations: The sharing of 5% to 5.5% of naive CD4 clonotypes was seen across several donors.

In the original workflow: Filtering differed, since immunoSEQ gave only junction sequences and no quality scores. Generated by immunoSEQ multiplex PCR, the TCRdb table keeps only in-frame clones and is missing some. The V and J calls and clone size are taken from that table; D and trimming were inferred from the DNA. The sample gives roughly 2,000,000 clones, just under 95% of which show up once; around 1.7% is in the top ten. This clonotype was obtained from a man in his late teens or twenties in good health. Some clones in this sample may be carry-over from other donors' samples. Sequenced: naive CD8+ T cells from PBMCs. This chain joins TRBV15 and TRBJ2-7; D remains ambiguous. The CDR3 DNA reads TGTGCCACCAGCAGAGATAGGGCAGTCTACGAGCAGTACTTC. It translates to CATSRDRAVYEQYF.